These 10 T cell receptor beta chains were sequenced from one sample in a study of blood T cell repertoires in COVID-19. Using immunoSEQ multiplex PCR, the repertoire was profiled, and TCRdb retains in-frame clones only, with some absent. Of just over 300,000 clones in the sample, roughly 89% were seen once. Material for sequencing was PBMCs or T cells enriched from blood (not recorded which). These receptor sequences come from a woman aged 18-29 years with acute COVID-19.

The genes are TRBV6-5 and TRBJ2-2; no firm D call. Germline values: CDR1 MNHEY, CDR2 SVGAGI. The CDR3 spans 12 residues. Trimming cost V 0 bases and J 6 bases, with 2 bases left between them. In DNA, the CDR3 is TGTGCCAGCAGTTACTCCGCCGGGGAGCTGTTTTTT. This sequence encodes CASSYSAGELFF.

The V call is TRBV28, the J call TRBJ1-2; TRBD1 might be the D (6 bases). V was pared by 5 bases and J by 2 bases, with 15 bases between. This CDR3 comprises 15 residues. The germline V gene has CDR1 MDHEN and CDR2 SYDVKM. CDR3 nucleotides: TGTGCCAGCAGTCCACCAGGGGCTGCAAACTATGGCTACACCTTC. Its protein product is CASSPPGAANYGYTF.

The rearrangement uses TRBV20-1 and TRBJ1-6, with 10 bases lining up with TRBD1. The CDR3 has 17 amino acids. Germline loops: CDR1 DFQATT, CDR2 SNEGSKA (reference sequence). Trimming took 3 bases from V and 8 from J; bases not matched to a gene: 13. CDR3 sequence reads: CSASTGQGGGFDSPLHF. Written as DNA, the CDR3 is TGCAGTGCTAGTACTGGACAGGGGGGCGGTTTCGATTCACCCCTCCACTTT.

The chain employs TRBV27 and TRBJ2-3; 11 nucleotides match TRBD2. The V gene's germline CDR1 is MNHEY and CDR2 SMNVEV (reference sequence). This CDR3 is 17 amino acids long. The V gene end was trimmed by 4 bases and the J gene end by 1 base; junction bases not matched to a gene: 7. The CDR3 protein is CASSSPSTSGGTDTQYF. The CDR3, as DNA: TGTGCCAGCAGTTCCCCCTCGACTAGCGGGGGCACAGATACGCAGTATTTT.

The chain carries TRBV28 and TRBJ1-4, with 7 positions matching TRBD1. Trimming at V came to 3 bases and at J to 5 bases, leaving 9 bases not matched to a gene. The CDR3 is made up of 16 amino acids. Germline V gene lookup returns CDR1 MDHEN and CDR2 SYDVKM. CDR3 in amino acids: CASSLALGGWNEKLFF. In nucleotides, the CDR3 is TGTGCCAGCAGTTTGGCGTTAGGGGGCTGGAATGAAAAACTGTTTTTT.

J is TRBJ2-1 and V is TRBV28; TRBD1 might be the D (7 bases). Germline-derived CDR1 and CDR2 are MDHEN and SYDVKM. CDR3 length: 15 residues. V was pared by 3 bases and J by 5 bases, with 14 bases between. The CDR3 sequence is CASSFGGGLNNEQFF. Written as DNA, the CDR3 is TGTGCCAGCAGTTTCGGAGGGGGCTTGAACAATGAGCAGTTCTTC.

The CDR3 region is CATSTWGEGAAGELFF. For the CDR3, the DNA is TGTGCCACCAGCACCTGGGGAGAGGGGGCGGCCGGGGAGCTGTTTTTT. The chain has TRBV15 and TRBJ2-2; 7 nucleotides align to TRBD1. V was clipped by 4 bases and J by 6 bases; unmatched bases: 11. The CDR3 is 16 residues long. Germline V gene sequence: CDR1 LNHNV, CDR2 YYDKDF (reference sequence).

The CDR3 here is CASRVAASGSNEQFF. The CDR3 bases are TGTGCCAGCCGGGTGGCCGCCTCCGGTTCCAATGAGCAGTTCTTC. This sequence joins TRBV3-1 (or the pseudogene TRBV3-2) and TRBJ2-1; D gene uncertain. V dropped 8 bases and J dropped 6 bases, with 20 bases sitting between them. Germline V lookup: CDR1 LGHDT, CDR2 YNNKEL (reference sequence). The CDR3 is 15 amino acids.

The chain carries TRBV7-9 and TRBJ1-5; no definite D call. The germline gives CDR1 SEHNR, CDR2 FQNEAQ (reference sequence). Trimming removed 5 bases from V and 3 bases from J, with 11 bases in between. There are 14 residues in the CDR3. In nucleotides, the CDR3 is TGTGCCAGCAGCGCGGACGGGATCAATCAGCCCCAGCATTTT. Amino acid sequence: CASSADGINQPQHF. Full variable domain (rest looked up from reference TRBV7-9 and TRBJ1-5): DTGVSQNPRHKITKRGQNVTFRCDPISEHNRLYWYRQTLGQGPEFLTYFQNEAQLEKSRLLSDRFSAERPKGSFSTLEIQRTEQGDSAMYLCASSADGINQPQHFGDGTRLSIL.

This chain connects TRBV7-9 to TRBJ1-4; a possible D gene is TRBD1 (6 bases). The germline CDR1 and CDR2 sequences are SEHNR and FQNEAQ (reference sequence). The CDR3 extends over 14 amino acids. The V end lost 5 bases, the J end lost 5 bases, and 12 bases lay between the germline ends. The CDR3 here is CASSADRINEKLFF. CDR3 nucleotides: TGTGCCAGCAGCGCCGACAGGATAAATGAAAAACTGTTTTTT.